The 5 T cell receptor beta chains given below trace back to one sample, sequenced in a study of shared clonotypes between healthy human individuals. Terminally differentiated effector memory CD45RA+ cells were left out of the naive CD8 fraction, which was CD45RO-negative and positively selected for CCR7. Generated by immunoSEQ multiplex PCR, the TCRdb table keeps only in-frame clones and is missing some. The sample consists of about 650,000 clones, around 95% of them appearing once. Sequenced sample: naive CD8+ T cells sorted from blood. The source of these receptors is a woman aged 25 to 39 in good health.

The chain combines TRBV29-1 with TRBJ2-7, with TRBD1 as a possible D gene (5 bases). This CDR3 is built from 13 residues. Trimming stripped 1 base from V and 0 bases from J, with 7 bases between. Germline lookup yields CDR1 SQVTM and CDR2 ANQGSEA. CDR3 amino acids: CSVEVGRSYEQYF. The CDR3 region has the DNA TGCAGCGTTGAAGTGGGGCGCTCCTACGAGCAGTACTTC.

This sequence joins TRBV9 and TRBJ1-1; possibly TRBD1 for D (6 bases). This CDR3 contains 15 residues. Trimming took off 0 bases at V and 2 bases at J, with 11 bases between the two ends. Germline assignment: CDR1 SGDLS and CDR2 YYNGEE. As DNA, the CDR3 is TGTGCCAGCAGCGTAGGAGGGGGTCCCAACACTGAAGCTTTCTTT. Protein product: CASSVGGGPNTEAFF.

V usage is TRBV15 and J usage is TRBJ2-7, with D perhaps matching TRBD1 or TRBD2 (5 bases each). Germline V gives CDR1 LNHNV, CDR2 YYDKDF (reference sequence). V was shortened by 0 bases and J by 7 bases, with 19 bases between the two germline ends. The CDR3 spans 16 residues. The CDR3 region is CATSRDLSGLSGEQYF. The CDR3 nucleotides read TGTGCCACCAGCAGAGATCTCTCGGGGCTCTCGGGGGAGCAGTACTTC.

V and J are TRBV7-6 and TRBJ2-7; no clear D gene. Trimming pared 0 bases from V and 1 base from J, leaving 10 bases between. CDR1 and CDR2 (germline): SGHVS, FNYEAQ. The CDR3 sequence is 15 residues long. CDR3 loop: CASSLAASGSYEQYF. The CDR3 coding sequence is TGTGCCAGCAGCTTAGCGGCCTCTGGGTCCTACGAGCAGTACTTC.

J is TRBJ2-3 and V is TRBV11-2, with D perhaps matching TRBD1 or TRBD2 (5 bases each). The V end was cut by 1 base, the J end by 2 bases, with 16 bases between. Germline CDR1 SGHAT, CDR2 FQNNGV. This CDR3 spans 17 amino acids. CDR3 in DNA: TGTGCCAGCAGCTTAGGGACACTAGTTTTCGACACAGATACGCAGTATTTT. Translated, it gives CASSLGTLVFDTDTQYF.